This TCR beta chain stems from a study of blood T cell repertoires in COVID-19. Study in general: COVID-19 samples, acute and convalescent, were from the United States, Italy and Spain. T cells, B-cell-depleted T cells, or PBMCs provided the cDNA or gDNA that served as material.

Clones were sequenced by immunoSEQ multiplex PCR, and TCRdb holds only the in-frame ones, with some missing. The table shows a few hundred thousand clones, with roughly 83% occurring only once. The CDR3 runs to 15 residues. Trimming pared 0 bases from V and 0 bases from J, leaving 9 bases between. Germline loops: CDR1 KGHSH, CDR2 LQKENI. The sample was peripheral blood. This clonotype was obtained from a woman aged 50 to 65 with acute or convalescent COVID-19. The rearrangement uses TRBV18 and TRBJ2-7; D gene unclear. This chain's CDR3 is CASSPPGPTSYEQYF. CDR3 DNA: TGTGCCAGCTCACCACCTGGGCCCACCTCCTACGAGCAGTACTTC.